This T cell receptor beta chain was captured in a study of T cells in Graves' hyperthyroidism and ophthalmopathy. General study results and limits: Ophthalmopathy, as predicted by the model, came a median 6.5 months after the prediction. A model built on 13 V-J features separated ophthalmopathy from stable hyperthyroidism.

Concerning this clonotype itself: Its target is not known.

Authors of the study amplified TCR beta CDR3 regions from RNA transcripts. First-round RT-PCR targeting the TCR CDR3 was performed with the HTBI primer set. MiXCR was run by TCRdb on the multiplex PCR reads, yielding one entry per CDR3 protein. Here the sample spans 400,000 to 500,000 distinct CDR3 sequences, roughly 14% being singletons. V was pared by 4 bases and J by 0 bases, with 1 base between. Germline CDR1 DFQATT, CDR2 SNEGSKA (reference sequence). CDR3 length: 11 amino acids. Ophthalmopathy patients showed a Clinical Activity Score of at least 3, NOSPECS grade of at least 4 and duration under 3 months.

This chain links TRBV20-1 with TRBJ1-3; D not certain. The TCR sequence derives from a man aged 18-30 years with Graves' ophthalmopathy. The specimen sequenced was blood. In nucleotides, the CDR3 is TGCAGTGCTATCTCTGGAAACACCATATATTTT. Translating it yields CSAISGNTIYF.